The T cell receptor (beta chain) described here comes from a study of immune heterogeneity within non-small cell lung tumors. Study results and limitations: Local tumor mutational burden, with an R of roughly 0.3, correlated moderately but significantly with local T-cell clonality. Identical dominant CDR3 beta clonotypes showed recurrence across tumor sites within a patient, and site-unique high-frequency clones were also present.

Multiplex PCR employing 32 V and 13 J primers generated amplicons of the TCR beta CDR3. A single record per CDR3 protein comes from TCRdb applying MiXCR to the multiplex PCR reads. Among some 31,000 distinct CDR3 sequences listed, 28% were seen once. Bulk tumor genomic DNA, around 600 ng per sample, was the template. Several far-apart biopsies were taken per primary tumor during surgery. Each patient presented with untreated, newly diagnosed non-small cell lung cancer and received curative surgery. Non-small cell lung cancer patients, newly diagnosed and having surgery with curative intent, served as donors. Germline lookup yields CDR1 DFQATT and CDR2 SNEGSKA (reference sequence). This CDR3 has 14 residues. V lost 4 bases and J lost 5, with 17 bases in between. Concerning this clonotype itself: Its target is unknown.

This chain joins TRBV20-1 and TRBJ1-2; weak D call: TRBD1 (6 bases). The TCR comes from a man aged 35 to 55 with non-small cell lung cancer. The sample was lung tumor tissue. CDR3 DNA sequence: TGCAGTGCTAACCTTCCGACAGGAGGTTATGGCTACACCTTC. It encodes CSANLPTGGYGYTF.